The 7 T cell receptor beta chains presented below share a single source sample, sequenced in a study of T-cell memory formation after mild COVID-19. TCRdb re-analysed the 5' RACE reads in MiXCR, keeping a single row per CDR3 protein. This sample has under 250,000 distinct CDR3 sequences, with approximately 10% found just once. The specimen was PBMCs or a T cell subset sorted from them (not recorded which). The receptor set was obtained from a man younger than 35 who had mild COVID-19 (a few samples of this study predate the infection). Cell type and time point are not known.

This clonotype occurred a few times. The chain has TRBV6-5 and TRBJ1-2; D gene unclear. Germline V gives CDR1 MNHEY, CDR2 SVGAGI. V dropped 6 bases and J dropped 2 bases, with 13 bases sitting between them. This CDR3 has 14 amino acids. Here the CDR3 reads CASSRASGNYGYTF. The CDR3 nucleotides are TGTGCCAGCAGCCGCGCCTCGGGGAACTATGGCTACACCTTC.

Written as DNA, the CDR3 is TGTGCCAGCAAGCAGGGGGCCTCTCCCTACGAGCAGTACTTC. It encodes CASKQGASPYEQYF. V gene TRBV2 combines with J gene TRBJ2-7; 8 nucleotides line up with TRBD1. Per the germline V gene, CDR1 is SNHLY and CDR2 is FYNNEI. V lost 7 bases to trimming and J lost 2 bases; unmatched junction nucleotides: 7. The CDR3 runs 14 residues.

This sequence joins TRBV19 and TRBJ1-5; D is ambiguous. Germline V gene lookup returns CDR1 LNHDA and CDR2 SQIVND (reference sequence). V was cut by 3 bases and J by 6 bases, with 12 bases left in between. The CDR3 spans 14 residues. The CDR3 reads CASSMSGKGQPQHF. The DNA of the CDR3 is TGTGCCAGTAGTATGAGTGGGAAAGGTCAGCCCCAGCATTTT.

In this sample, this clonotype turned up a few times. The rearrangement joins TRBV5-1 to TRBJ1-1; D unresolved. The ends were cut back, 4 bases at V and 1 base at J, with 11 bases in the middle. CDR1 is SGHRS, CDR2 YFSETQ, per germline. This CDR3 spans 14 amino acids. CDR3 DNA: TGCGCCAGCAGCGTAAGACTGGAGAACACTGAAGCTTTCTTT. This translates into CASSVRLENTEAFF.

This chain joins TRBV5-1 and TRBJ1-5; D possibly corresponds to TRBD1 (5 bases). Germline loops: CDR1 SGHRS, CDR2 YFSETQ. This CDR3 is 15 amino acids long. The ends were cut back, 4 bases at V and 6 bases at J, with 17 bases in the middle. The CDR3 loop reads CASSLLGDLGQPQHF. The DNA of the CDR3 is TGCGCCAGCAGCCTCCTAGGGGATCTTGGTCAGCCCCAGCATTTT.

V and J are TRBV28 and TRBJ1-2; D not certain. The CDR3 is 13 residues long. Trimming pared 5 bases from V and 4 bases from J, leaving 11 bases between. Germline values: CDR1 MDHEN, CDR2 SYDVKM. The CDR3 sequence is CASSAAGVYGYTF. CDR3 DNA sequence: TGTGCCAGCAGTGCCGCCGGGGTCTATGGCTACACCTTC.

The chain employs TRBV7-2 and TRBJ2-1; D gene uncertain. Germline CDR1 SGHTA, CDR2 FQGNSA. V dropped 4 bases and J dropped 0 bases, with 13 bases sitting between them. The CDR3 consists of 16 residues. The CDR3 sequence: CASSSPPPSSYNEQFF. In DNA, the CDR3 is TGTGCCAGCAGCTCACCGCCCCCAAGCTCCTACAATGAGCAGTTCTTC.